The 23 T cell receptor beta chains reported below all come from one sample, sequenced in a study of blood T cell repertoires in COVID-19. TCRdb's table, derived via immunoSEQ multiplex PCR, lists solely in-frame clones and lacks some. The sample lists some 300,000 clones; roughly 90% were seen once. The specimen sequenced was PBMCs or T cells enriched from blood (not recorded which). The origin of the receptors is a young woman who had recovered from COVID-19.

This chain joins TRBV29-1 and TRBJ2-7; D is undetermined. The CDR3 is made up of 13 amino acids. Germline V gene lookup returns CDR1 SQVTM and CDR2 ANQGSEA. V was cut by 5 bases and J by 0 bases, with 11 bases left in between. The CDR3 region has the DNA TGCAGCGTTACAGCATCCCCCTCCTACGAGCAGTACTTC. Encoded protein: CSVTASPSYEQYF.

This clone was observed a few times. The rearrangement links TRBV11-1 to TRBJ1-1; tentatively, D is TRBD1 (5 bases). With 4 bases removed from V and 3 bases from J, the gap between germline ends came to 9 bases. The germline V gene has CDR1 SGHAT and CDR2 FQDESV (reference sequence). This CDR3 region has 13 residues. The CDR3 DNA sequence: TGTGCCAGCAGCTGGACATCCGACACTGAAGCTTTCTTT. It translates to CASSWTSDTEAFF. The whole variable domain, filled in from reference TRBV11-1 and TRBJ1-1, reads EAEVAQSPRYKITEKSQAVAFWCDPISGHATLYWYRQILGQGPELLVQFQDESVVDDSQLPKDRFSAERLKGVDSTLKIQPAELGDSAMYLCASSWTSDTEAFFGQGTRLTVV.

The chain has TRBV28 and TRBJ1-1; D not certain. The CDR3 is 12 residues long. Looked up from germline, CDR1 is MDHEN and CDR2 is SYDVKM. V gave up 5 bases and J gave up 5 bases, with 9 bases separating them. The CDR3 bases are TGTGCCAGCAGTGCAGGCTTTACTGAAGCTTTCTTT. Amino acids: CASSAGFTEAFF.

The chain uses TRBV24-1 and TRBJ2-3; TRBD2 matches at 13 bases. V was clipped by 5 bases and J by 2 bases; unmatched bases: 6. The CDR3 has 17 amino acids. Germline CDR1 KGHDR, CDR2 SFDVKD. Here the CDR3 DNA reads TGTGCCACCAGTGGCCGACTAGCGGGAGGCCTCACAGATACGCAGTATTTT. Translating it yields CATSGRLAGGLTDTQYF.

CDR3 sequence (DNA): TGCGCCAGCAGCTTGTACCCGAAACTAGCGGGAAGCTACAATGAGCAGTTCTTC. Amino acid sequence: CASSLYPKLAGSYNEQFF. The chain links TRBV5-1 to TRBJ2-1; 10 nucleotides align to TRBD2. The V and J ends lost 1 base and 3 bases, in that order; junction bases with no gene match: 10. The germline gives CDR1 SGHRS, CDR2 YFSETQ. The CDR3 is 18 residues long. Complete variable domain (other parts from reference TRBV5-1 and TRBJ2-1): KAGVTQTPRYLIKTRGQQVTLSCSPISGHRSVSWYQQTPGQGLQFLFEYFSETQRNKGNFPGRFSGRQFSNSRSEMNVSTLELGDSALYLCASSLYPKLAGSYNEQFFGPGTRLTVL.

CDR3 DNA sequence: TGTGCCAGTAGTATAGAGGGCGGGAGCTCCTACGAGCAGTACTTC. This sequence encodes CASSIEGGSSYEQYF. J is TRBJ2-7 and V is TRBV19; 7 bases map to TRBD2. The germline gives CDR1 LNHDA, CDR2 SQIVND (reference sequence). V lost 0 bases and J lost 0; bases outside the gene matches: 2. The CDR3 has 15 amino acids.

This clone came up a few times. The V call is TRBV4-3, the J call TRBJ1-6; D may be TRBD1 (6 bases). V gave up 0 bases and J gave up 8 bases, with 11 bases separating them. In germline, CDR1 is LGHNA, CDR2 YSLEER. CDR3 length equals 15 residues. CDR3 sequence: CASSQDRPGDSPLHF. CDR3 coding DNA: TGCGCCAGCAGCCAAGATCGGCCAGGGGATTCACCCCTCCACTTT.

J is TRBJ2-1 and V is TRBV6-2 or TRBV6-3; 10 positions match TRBD2. Trimming took 5 bases from V and 8 from J; bases not matched to a gene: 3. CDR3 length equals 13 residues. Germline loops: CDR1 MNHEY, CDR2 SVGEGT. The DNA for the CDR3 is TGTGCCAGCAGTCCCGGGACTAGCGATGAGCAGTTCTTC. This gives the protein CASSPGTSDEQFF.

The V gene is TRBV5-1, the J gene TRBJ1-6, with D hard to call. Germline values: CDR1 SGHRS, CDR2 YFSETQ. The CDR3 is 16 residues long. V gave up 1 base and J gave up 8 bases, with 16 bases separating them. The CDR3 DNA sequence: TGCGCCAGCAGCTTGTATGGCTTGTATATTGATTCACCCCTCCACTTT. Encoded protein: CASSLYGLYIDSPLHF.

About this clone itself: The sample holds other DNA sequences that translate to the same CDR3. This chain connects TRBV19 to TRBJ1-2; 7 nucleotides match TRBD1. V lost 3 bases, J lost 4 bases, and 2 bases stayed unmatched. From germline, CDR1 is LNHDA and CDR2 SQIVND (reference sequence). The CDR3 has 13 residues. DNA for the CDR3: TGTGCCAGTAGTATTACAGGGGCCTATGGCTACACCTTC. This gives the protein CASSITGAYGYTF.

CDR3 in DNA: TGTGCCAGCAGCTCCGGACTAGCGGGAGTACGATCGGAGACCCAGTACTTC. Translation: CASSSGLAGVRSETQYF. This sequence joins TRBV5-4 and TRBJ2-5; 13 bases match TRBD2. There are 17 residues in the CDR3. CDR1 SGHNT and CDR2 YYREEE come from the germline V gene (reference sequence). V shed 3 bases and J 5 bases; nucleotides not matched to a gene: 10.

V and J are TRBV29-1 and TRBJ1-2, with D possibly being TRBD1 (6 bases). This CDR3 is built from 15 residues. V lost 6 bases to trimming and J lost 6 bases, with 23 bases between them. Germline V gene sequence: CDR1 SQVTM, CDR2 ANQGSEA. In DNA, the CDR3 is TGCAGCGTAGTCATACAGGGACCGGGACTAGATGGCTACACCTTC. Its translation is CSVVIQGPGLDGYTF.

This clone has a single count. The gene calls are TRBV2 and TRBJ2-1, with D perhaps TRBD2 (5 bases). This CDR3 comprises 15 residues. Trimming shortened V by 8 bases and J by 7 bases, and 21 bases separated the two germline ends. CDR1 SNHLY and CDR2 FYNNEI come from the germline V gene. In DNA, the CDR3 is TGTGCCAGCCTCTCGCTGGGAGCTATCGGAAATGAGCAGTTCTTC. This sequence encodes CASLSLGAIGNEQFF. The variable domain in full, with the rest retrieved from reference TRBV2 and TRBJ2-1, is EPEVTQTPSHQVTQMGQEVILRCVPISNHLYFYWYRQILGQKVEFLVSFYNNEISEKSEIFDDQFSVERPDGSNFTLKIRSTKLEDSAMYFCASLSLGAIGNEQFFGPGTRLTVL.

The rearrangement joins TRBV19 to TRBJ2-7, with 10 positions matching TRBD2. Trimming at V came to 5 bases and at J to 2 bases, leaving 3 bases not matched to a gene. Germline V CDR1 and CDR2: LNHDA, SQIVND (reference sequence). The CDR3 sequence is 14 residues long. CDR3 sequence (DNA): TGTGCCAGTAGTCGGACTAGCGGCCCCTACGAGCAGTACTTC. Translation: CASSRTSGPYEQYF. Full variable domain (rest looked up from reference TRBV19 and TRBJ2-7): DGGITQSPKYLFRKEGQNVTLSCEQNLNHDAMYWYRQDPGQGLRLIYYSQIVNDFQKGDIAEGYSVSREKKESFPLTVTSAQKNPTAFYLCASSRTSGPYEQYFGPGTRLTVT.

The rearrangement joins TRBV5-1 to TRBJ1-6; perhaps TRBD1 as D (5 bases). Trimming took off 0 bases at V and 7 bases at J, with 8 bases between the two ends. The length of the CDR3 is 14 residues. CDR1 is SGHRS, CDR2 YFSETQ, per germline. The CDR3 DNA sequence: TGCGCCAGCAGCTTGGGACAGCAAAATTCACCCCTCCACTTT. Encoded protein: CASSLGQQNSPLHF.

This chain links TRBV5-1 with TRBJ2-5; the match to TRBD2 covers 9 bases. V trimming: 3 bases; J trimming: 5 bases; junction bases outside the gene matches: 8. The germline gives CDR1 SGHRS, CDR2 YFSETQ. This CDR3 has 15 residues. The CDR3 DNA reads TGCGCCAGCAGCTGGGGACTAGCTGGGACGGAGACCCAGTACTTC. Protein: CASSWGLAGTETQYF.

This clone was seen a few times. The CDR3 bases are TGCGCCAGCAGCCCATCGGGACAGACATATTTGAACACTGAAGCTTTCTTT. It translates to CASSPSGQTYLNTEAFF. The rearrangement links TRBV5-1 to TRBJ1-1; 7 bases agree with TRBD1. The V and J ends lost 4 bases and 0 bases, in that order; junction bases with no gene match: 12. The CDR3 has 17 amino acids. The germline V gene has CDR1 SGHRS and CDR2 YFSETQ.

In its sample, this clone was seen a few times. Relative to the germline gene, one junction end is altered; a read error may explain this. This chain uses TRBV5-1 with TRBJ1-2, with D possibly being TRBD1 (5 bases). The CDR3 sequence is 12 residues long. Germline-derived CDR1 and CDR2 are SGHRS and YFSETQ. The CDR3 reads CASSTDRNGYTF. Here the CDR3 DNA reads TGCGCCAGCAGCACAGACAGAAATGGTTACACCTTC.

A few counts support this clone. The CDR3 DNA reads as TGTGCCAGCAGTGAGGACAGGGGAGTAGGAGGCTACACCTTC. Encoded protein: CASSEDRGVGGYTF. V is TRBV2 and J is TRBJ1-2; 9 bases are shared with TRBD1. Unmatched junction bases numbered 7, after V lost 3 bases and J lost 8 bases. The CDR3 is 14 amino acids. Germline V gene sequence: CDR1 SNHLY, CDR2 FYNNEI. The entire variable domain, with the rest obtained from reference TRBV2 and TRBJ1-2, is as follows: EPEVTQTPSHQVTQMGQEVILRCVPISNHLYFYWYRQILGQKVEFLVSFYNNEISEKSEIFDDQFSVERPDGSNFTLKIRSTKLEDSAMYFCASSEDRGVGGYTFGSGTRLTVV.

In the case of this clone: The sample carries other DNA sequences with the same CDR3. The V and J genes are TRBV27 and TRBJ1-5; D is undetermined. CDR1 and CDR2 from the germline V gene are MNHEY and SMNVEV (reference sequence). The CDR3 length is 15 residues. V was cut by 0 bases and J by 0 bases, with 6 bases left in between. DNA for the CDR3: TGTGCCAGCAGTTTATCGAGTTATAGCAATCAGCCCCAGCATTTT. Protein sequence: CASSLSSYSNQPQHF.

CDR3 bases: TGTGCCAGCAGCCTCGGGACTAGCGGGGGCACAGATACGCAGTATTTT. This codes for CASSLGTSGGTDTQYF. V and J are TRBV7-3 and TRBJ2-3; 13 bases are shared with TRBD2. CDR3 length: 16 amino acids. Germline V CDR1 and CDR2: SGHTA, FQGTGA. With 5 bases clipped from V and 1 base from J, the junction kept 3 bases outside the gene matches.

The rearrangement joins TRBV6-5 to TRBJ1-1; 7 bases align to TRBD1. The germline gives CDR1 MNHEY, CDR2 SVGAGI. V dropped 7 bases and J dropped 3; count of bases not matched to a gene: 8. CDR3 size: 14 residues. For the CDR3, the DNA is TGTGCCAGCACCAAACGGGACAGCCACACTGAAGCTTTCTTT. The encoded protein is CASTKRDSHTEAFF.

The V call is TRBV4-3, the J call TRBJ1-2; a weak D match, TRBD1 (5 bases). Germline CDR1 is LGHNA and CDR2 is YSLEER. The CDR3 extends over 15 amino acids. V gave up 4 bases and J gave up 7 bases, with 19 bases separating them. The CDR3 loop reads CASSLALEGRGGYTF. CDR3 nucleotides: TGCGCCAGCAGCCTAGCGTTGGAGGGGAGGGGTGGCTACACCTTC.